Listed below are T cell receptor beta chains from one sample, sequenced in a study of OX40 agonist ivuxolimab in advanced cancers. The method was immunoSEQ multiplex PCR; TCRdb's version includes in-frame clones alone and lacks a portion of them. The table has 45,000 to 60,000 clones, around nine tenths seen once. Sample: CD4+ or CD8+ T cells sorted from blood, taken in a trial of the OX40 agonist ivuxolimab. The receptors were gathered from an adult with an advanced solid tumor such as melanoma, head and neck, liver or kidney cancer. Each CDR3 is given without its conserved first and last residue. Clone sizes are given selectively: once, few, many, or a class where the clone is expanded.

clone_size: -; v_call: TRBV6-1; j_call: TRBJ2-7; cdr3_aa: ASSEVRQFYEQY
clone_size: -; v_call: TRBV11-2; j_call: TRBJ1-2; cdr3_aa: ASSFTQGNGYT
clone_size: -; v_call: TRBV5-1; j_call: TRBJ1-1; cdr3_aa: ASGGQDTNTEAF
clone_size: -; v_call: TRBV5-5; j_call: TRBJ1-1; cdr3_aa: ASSLERGWEAF
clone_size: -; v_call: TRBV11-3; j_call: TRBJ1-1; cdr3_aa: ATAQGASNAF
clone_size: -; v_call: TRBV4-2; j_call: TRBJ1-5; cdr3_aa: ASSQAQGANQPQH
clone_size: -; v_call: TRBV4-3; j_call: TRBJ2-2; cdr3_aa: ASSQDFDRELF
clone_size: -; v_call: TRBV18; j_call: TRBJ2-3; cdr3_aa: ASSPRTDTQY
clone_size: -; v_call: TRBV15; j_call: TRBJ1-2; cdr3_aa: ATRPRGQSYGYT
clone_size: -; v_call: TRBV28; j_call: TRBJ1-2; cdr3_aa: ASSSTVDYT
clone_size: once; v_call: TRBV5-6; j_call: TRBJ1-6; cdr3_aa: ASSSTGLGAYNSPLH
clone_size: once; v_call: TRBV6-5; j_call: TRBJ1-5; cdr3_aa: ASSYGEWQPQH
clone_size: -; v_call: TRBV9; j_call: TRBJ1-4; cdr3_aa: ASSTRTGPNEKLF
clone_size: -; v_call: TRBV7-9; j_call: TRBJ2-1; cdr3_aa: ASSSERSSSYNEQF
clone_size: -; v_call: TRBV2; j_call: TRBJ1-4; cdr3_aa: ASSEGGREF
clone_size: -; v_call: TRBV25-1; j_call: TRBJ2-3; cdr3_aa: ASRRQGMVDTQY
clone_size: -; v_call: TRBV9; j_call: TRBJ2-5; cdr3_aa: ASSVISTGSVETQY
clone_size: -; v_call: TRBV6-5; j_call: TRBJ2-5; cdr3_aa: ASSYSSGEETQY
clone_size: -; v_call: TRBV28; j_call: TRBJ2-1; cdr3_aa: ASSKLAGSYNEQF
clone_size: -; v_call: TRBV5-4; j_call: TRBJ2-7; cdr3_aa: ASSFGSPTYEQY
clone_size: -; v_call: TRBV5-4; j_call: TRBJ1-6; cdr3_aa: ASSERDGLNSPLH
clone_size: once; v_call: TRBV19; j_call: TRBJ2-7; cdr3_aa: ASSNGDRAYEQY
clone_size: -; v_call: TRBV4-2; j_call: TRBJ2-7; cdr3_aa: ASSRGTSGTNYEQY
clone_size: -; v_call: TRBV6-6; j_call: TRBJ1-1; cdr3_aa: ASTLDREVMKKAF